One sample yielded the 30 T cell receptor beta chains listed below, sequenced in a study of cytomegalovirus exposure and HLA in healthy donors (dated by TCRdb to between 2016 and 2019). Libraries were made using the immunoSEQ multiplex PCR assay. This is the immuneACCESS table as TCRdb keeps it, with only in-frame sequences that have V and J called. A part of the clones is gone; compared with another copy, unresolved V genes explain less than half, and the rest is unexplained. The sample table records about 220,000 clones; around nine tenths of these occur just once. Roughly 1% of the sample goes to the ten largest clones. Sequencing input: PBMCs. These receptors all come from a woman younger than 35 in good health and CMV-seronegative.

The rearrangement uses TRBV27 and TRBJ1-3; TRBD1 agrees at 8 bases. Per germline, CDR1 MNHEY and CDR2 SMNVEV (reference sequence). There are 15 residues in the CDR3. Unmatched junction bases numbered 7, after V lost 6 bases and J lost 3 bases. The chain's CDR3 is CASSLQGVRGNTIYF. CDR3 in DNA: TGTGCCAGCAGCCTACAGGGGGTCCGTGGAAACACCATATATTTT.

The rearrangement joins TRBV29-1 to TRBJ1-4; 7 bases agree with TRBD1. The CDR3 has 13 residues. Germline V gene data show CDR1 as SQVTM and CDR2 as ANQGSEA. Losses at the gene ends were 4 bases for V and 7 bases for J; bases not matched to a gene: 6. CDR3 residues: CSVGDRVIEKLFF. For the CDR3, the DNA is TGCAGCGTTGGGGACAGAGTAATTGAAAAACTGTTTTTT.

The chain uses TRBV2 and TRBJ2-3, with D possibly being TRBD1 (5 bases). CDR1 and CDR2 (germline): SNHLY, FYNNEI. The CDR3 consists of 16 residues. Trimming took 3 bases from V and 0 from J, leaving 13 bases between them. CDR3 DNA: TGTGCCAGCAGTGACAGGGTGGAGTTTAGCACAGATACGCAGTATTTT. Translated, it gives CASSDRVEFSTDTQYF. The full variable domain, completed using reference TRBV2 and TRBJ2-3, is EPEVTQTPSHQVTQMGQEVILRCVPISNHLYFYWYRQILGQKVEFLVSFYNNEISEKSEIFDDQFSVERPDGSNFTLKIRSTKLEDSAMYFCASSDRVEFSTDTQYFGPGTRLTVL.

As concerns this clone: One junction end disagrees with the germline gene, perhaps due to a read error. The chain carries TRBV7-7 and TRBJ1-4; 7 positions match TRBD1. This CDR3 is 20 amino acids long. Germline CDR1 and CDR2: SSHAT and FNYEAQ (reference sequence). In DNA, the CDR3 is TGTGCTAGCAGCTTAGGTCCCAGGGGACAGTACCTCGCAACTAATGAAAAACTGTTTTTT. Translated: CASSLGPRGQYLATNEKLFF.

The chain joins TRBV19 to TRBJ1-1, with TRBD1 identical over 7 bases. Unmatched junction bases numbered 7, after V lost 6 bases and J lost 6 bases. The CDR3 has 13 amino acids. The germline V gene encodes CDR1 LNHDA and CDR2 SQIVND (reference sequence). CDR3 loop: CASSPGGPAEAFF. For the CDR3, the DNA is TGTGCCAGTAGCCCAGGGGGACCGGCTGAAGCTTTCTTT.

The CDR3 reads CASSLDGQGGNTIYF. CDR3 coding DNA: TGTGCCAGCAGCTTAGACGGACAGGGGGGGAACACCATATATTTT. The chain combines TRBV11-2 with TRBJ1-3; the match to TRBD1 covers 10 bases. The CDR3 sequence is 15 residues long. The V segment lost 0 bases and the J segment 7 bases; nucleotides outside the gene matches: 3. Germline V gives CDR1 SGHAT, CDR2 FQNNGV.

This chain joins TRBV5-1 and TRBJ2-3; 12 bases are shared with TRBD2. CDR1 is SGHRS and CDR2 is YFSETQ in the germline V gene. J was trimmed by 5 bases and V by 0 bases; bases with no gene match: 10. CDR3 length: 18 residues. CDR3 loop: CASSLDSSGRGFGDTQYF. The CDR3 coding sequence is TGCGCCAGCAGCTTGGATTCTAGCGGGAGGGGTTTTGGAGATACGCAGTATTTT.

The chain carries TRBV7-9 and TRBJ1-2, with a weak D call TRBD1 (5 bases). In germline, CDR1 is SEHNR, CDR2 FQNEAQ (reference sequence). This CDR3 has 15 residues. Trimming cost V 5 bases and J 3 bases, with 16 bases left between them. This chain's CDR3 is CASSDTPRQYYGYTF. DNA for the CDR3: TGTGCCAGCAGCGATACACCGAGACAGTACTATGGCTACACCTTC.

The chain joins TRBV6-1 to TRBJ2-7; a weak D match, TRBD1 (5 bases). V lost 3 bases and J lost 2, with 8 bases in between. The CDR3 is 13 residues long. Germline CDR1 and CDR2: MNHNS and SASEGT. The CDR3 bases are TGTGCCAGCAGTGATGTGACAGCCTACGAGCAGTACTTC. This encodes CASSDVTAYEQYF.

The chain employs TRBV30 and TRBJ1-5; 7 bases align to TRBD1. CDR1 and CDR2 (germline): GTSNPN, SVGIG (reference sequence). This CDR3 contains 15 residues. V shed 0 bases, J shed 6 bases, and the junction held 8 bases outside the gene matches. The CDR3 bases are TGTGCCTGGAGTGTTTTCGACAGGGAAGTTCAGCCCCAGCATTTT. It translates to CAWSVFDREVQPQHF.

The chain links TRBV5-1 to TRBJ2-4; 7 bases agree with TRBD1. V trimming: 4 bases; J trimming: 7 bases; junction bases outside the gene matches: 20. This CDR3 is 18 amino acids long. Germline assignment: CDR1 SGHRS and CDR2 YFSETQ. CDR3 nucleotides: TGCGCCAGCAGCCTTACTAAGGCTTCGACAGGGCTTGTGAACATTCAGTACTTC. It is translated as CASSLTKASTGLVNIQYF.

The rearrangement uses TRBV18 and TRBJ2-7; D might be TRBD2 (7 bases). The CDR3 totals 14 residues. Trimming took off 2 bases at V and 7 bases at J, with 15 bases between the two ends. Germline V gives CDR1 KGHSH, CDR2 LQKENI. The CDR3 region has the DNA TGTGCCAGCTCACCATTTGCGGGGGCTGGGGAGCAGTACTTC. The encoded protein is CASSPFAGAGEQYF.

The chain links TRBV27 to TRBJ2-3; 9 bases fit TRBD2. CDR3 length: 14 amino acids. Unmatched junction bases numbered 4, after V lost 3 bases and J lost 6 bases. Germline-derived CDR1 and CDR2 are MNHEY and SMNVEV (reference sequence). This CDR3 is CASSLGLATDTQYF. The CDR3 nucleotides are TGTGCCAGCAGTTTGGGACTAGCCACGGATACGCAGTATTTT.

The chain uses TRBV27 and TRBJ1-4; a possible D gene is TRBD1 (5 bases). CDR1 is MNHEY, CDR2 SMNVEV, per germline (reference sequence). The CDR3 covers 14 residues. Between the trimmed V and J ends, which lost 2 bases and 7 bases, there was a span of 11 bases. In DNA form, the CDR3 reads TGTGCCAGCAGTTTAACGGGGCGGGGTGAAAAACTGTTTTTT. It encodes CASSLTGRGEKLFF.

V gene TRBV27 combines with J gene TRBJ2-1, with TRBD2 matching over 11 bases. The CDR3 has 14 residues. V lost 6 bases to trimming and J lost 10 bases; unmatched junction nucleotides: 8. Germline V gives CDR1 MNHEY, CDR2 SMNVEV (reference sequence). CDR3 DNA: TGTGCCAGCAGCTTTAGCGGGAGGGCCAGGGAGCAGTTCTTC. Translated: CASSFSGRAREQFF.

The chain couples TRBV20-1 to TRBJ2-5; 8 bases line up with TRBD1. This CDR3 is built from 11 residues. V dropped 6 bases and J dropped 5; count of bases not matched to a gene: 2. Germline CDR1 reads DFQATT; CDR2 reads SNEGSKA (reference sequence). CDR3 DNA: TGCAGTGCCCACAGGGGGGAGACCCAGTACTTC. It is translated as CSAHRGETQYF.

The genes are TRBV28 and TRBJ2-7; 9 bases are a match to TRBD1. V lost 6 bases to trimming and J lost 4 bases; unmatched junction nucleotides: 13. Germline CDR1 reads MDHEN; CDR2 reads SYDVKM. The CDR3 contains 16 residues. The CDR3 protein is CASSFPPGTGWYEQYF. The CDR3 nucleotides read TGTGCCAGCAGCTTCCCCCCCGGGACAGGGTGGTACGAGCAGTACTTC. Full variable domain (rest looked up from reference TRBV28 and TRBJ2-7): DVKVTQSSRYLVKRTGEKVFLECVQDMDHENMFWYRQDPGLGLRLIYFSYDVKMKEKGDIPEGYSVSREKKERFSLILESASTNQTSMYLCASSFPPGTGWYEQYFGPGTRLTVT.

The chain uses TRBV6-4 and TRBJ2-2; TRBD1 is a possible D gene (6 bases). CDR1 MRHNA and CDR2 SNTAGT come from the germline V gene. This CDR3 has 16 amino acids. Trimming removed 6 bases from V and 2 bases from J, with 16 bases in between. The CDR3 loop is CASSPDRTYNTGELFF. CDR3 nucleotide sequence: TGTGCCAGCAGCCCTGACAGGACCTATAACACCGGGGAGCTGTTTTTT.

The chain joins TRBV5-6 to TRBJ2-7; 7 positions agree with TRBD1. The CDR3 totals 15 residues. Germline V lookup: CDR1 SGHDT, CDR2 YYEEEE. Unmatched junction bases numbered 3, after V lost 0 bases and J lost 0 bases. The CDR3 loop is CASSLGDRVSYEQYF. In nucleotides, the CDR3 is TGTGCCAGCAGCTTGGGAGACAGGGTCTCCTACGAGCAGTACTTC.

The chain recombines TRBV18 with TRBJ2-7; TRBD2 matches at 8 bases. Germline V gene lookup returns CDR1 KGHSH and CDR2 LQKENI. The CDR3 has 16 residues. J gave up 2 bases and V 2 bases, and 8 bases lay outside the gene matches. This CDR3 is CASSPTTSGGTYEQYF. The CDR3 nucleotides read TGTGCCAGCTCACCAACTACTAGCGGAGGGACCTACGAGCAGTACTTC.

In its sample, this clone was seen once. CDR3 loop: CASSSLAGVGEQFF. The CDR3 DNA sequence: TGTGCCAGCAGCTCACTAGCGGGAGTGGGTGAGCAGTTCTTC. The chain combines TRBV11-2 with TRBJ2-1, with 11 bases identical to TRBD2. The CDR3 consists of 14 residues. The trim removed 4 bases at V and 9 bases at J, leaving 5 bases unmatched. Germline assignment: CDR1 SGHAT and CDR2 FQNNGV.

The V call is TRBV6-5, the J call TRBJ2-7, with 12 nucleotides matching TRBD1. This CDR3 region has 14 residues. The germline V gene has CDR1 MNHEY and CDR2 SVGAGI. The ends lost 11 bases at V and 3 bases at J; junction bases unmatched: 8. CDR3 residues: CAVTRDRGLYEQYF. The CDR3 nucleotides read TGTGCCGTCACCCGGGACAGGGGGCTCTACGAGCAGTACTTC.

The J gene is TRBJ2-3, the V gene TRBV6-1, with TRBD2 identical over 7 bases. The V segment lost 6 bases and the J segment 0 bases; nucleotides outside the gene matches: 6. The CDR3 is 15 residues long. Germline loops: CDR1 MNHNS, CDR2 SASEGT. The CDR3 region is CASRTLATSTDTQYF. The CDR3 DNA reads TGTGCCAGCAGGACACTAGCGACTAGCACAGATACGCAGTATTTT.

The V and J genes are TRBV9 and TRBJ2-2, with 9 bases identical to TRBD2. Germline CDR1 and CDR2: SGDLS and YYNGEE. V shed 0 bases, J shed 4 bases, and the junction held 10 bases outside the gene matches. This CDR3 has 18 amino acids. The CDR3 spells CASSVVGSGSLGTGELFF. CDR3 coding DNA: TGTGCCAGCAGCGTAGTTGGTAGCGGGAGTTTAGGCACCGGGGAGCTGTTTTTT.

The genes are TRBV5-1 and TRBJ1-2; D perhaps matches TRBD1 (6 bases). Trimming shortened V by 4 bases and J by 6 bases, and 22 bases separated the two germline ends. This CDR3 is 16 amino acids long. Germline assignment: CDR1 SGHRS and CDR2 YFSETQ. CDR3 protein: CASSAVRKGGENGYTF. In DNA form, the CDR3 reads TGCGCCAGCAGCGCGGTCCGGAAAGGGGGGGAAAATGGCTACACCTTC.

The chain links TRBV19 to TRBJ2-6; TRBD1 might be the D (5 bases). The CDR3 consists of 15 residues. Germline lookup yields CDR1 LNHDA and CDR2 SQIVND (reference sequence). Trimming shortened V by 5 bases and J by 1 base, and 9 bases separated the two germline ends. CDR3 amino acids: CASSVRGSGANVLTF. The CDR3 region has the DNA TGTGCCAGTAGTGTAAGGGGATCTGGGGCCAACGTCCTGACTTTC.

This rearrangement joins TRBV7-6 to TRBJ2-2; D unclear. Trimming pared 2 bases from V and 7 bases from J, leaving 11 bases between. The CDR3 spans 14 residues. CDR1 SGHVS and CDR2 FNYEAQ come from the germline V gene. The CDR3 nucleotides read TGTGCCAGCAGCTTAAGTACTCGAGACGGGGAGCTGTTTTTT. As protein: CASSLSTRDGELFF.

The rearrangement uses TRBV5-5 and TRBJ2-2, with D possibly matching TRBD2 (5 bases). Trimming took off 4 bases at V and 4 bases at J, with 14 bases between the two ends. Germline assignment: CDR1 SGHKS and CDR2 YYEKEE (reference sequence). The CDR3 totals 15 residues. The CDR3 DNA is TGTGCCAGCAGCGGGAGTCCCACCAGCACCGGGGAGCTGTTTTTT. Protein sequence: CASSGSPTSTGELFF. Variable domain in full (rest from reference TRBV5-5 and TRBJ2-2): DAGVTQSPTHLIKTRGQQVTLRCSPISGHKSVSWYQQVLGQGPQFIFQYYEKEERGRGNFPDRFSARQFPNYSSELNVNALLLGDSALYLCASSGSPTSTGELFFGEGSRLTVL.

In this sample, this clone turned up a few times. The chain joins TRBV6-1 to TRBJ2-7, with D perhaps matching TRBD1 (6 bases). Germline V CDR1 and CDR2: MNHNS, SASEGT. CDR3 length: 15 residues. Trimming pared 2 bases from V and 2 bases from J, leaving 13 bases between. The CDR3: CASSESAAGAYEQYF. The CDR3 nucleotides are TGTGCCAGCAGTGAATCCGCGGCAGGGGCCTACGAGCAGTACTTC.

The chain links TRBV4-1 to TRBJ1-5, with D possibly matching TRBD1 (6 bases). The V gene lost 0 bases and the J gene lost 2 bases, with 17 bases spanning the gap. The CDR3 is 18 residues long. The germline V gene has CDR1 MGHRA and CDR2 YSYEKL. CDR3 coding DNA: TGCGCCAGCAGCCAAGATAGGACAGTAACCTTTCGCAATCAGCCCCAGCATTTT. It yields the protein CASSQDRTVTFRNQPQHF.